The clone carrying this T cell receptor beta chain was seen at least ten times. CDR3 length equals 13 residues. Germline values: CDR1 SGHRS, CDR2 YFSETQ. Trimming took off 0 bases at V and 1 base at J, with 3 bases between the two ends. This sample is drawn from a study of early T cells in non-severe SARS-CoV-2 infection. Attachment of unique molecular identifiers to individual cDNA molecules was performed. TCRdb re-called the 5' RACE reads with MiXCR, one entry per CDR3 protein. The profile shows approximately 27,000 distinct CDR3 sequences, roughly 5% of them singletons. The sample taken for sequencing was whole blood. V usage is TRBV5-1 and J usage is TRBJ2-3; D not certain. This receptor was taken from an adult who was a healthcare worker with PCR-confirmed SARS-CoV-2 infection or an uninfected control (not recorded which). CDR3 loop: CASSLVGTDTQYF. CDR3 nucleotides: TGCGCCAGCAGCTTGGTGGGCACAGATACGCAGTATTTT.